The rows below give T cell receptor beta chains drawn from one sample of a study of blood T cell repertoires in COVID-19. Sequencing used immunoSEQ multiplex PCR; TCRdb keeps in-frame clones, though not all of them. This sample yields about 190,000 clones, of which about 83% are seen a single time; 5% to 7% belongs to the top ten. Sequencing input: PBMCs or T cells enriched from blood (not recorded which). The receptor set was obtained from a man aged 35-49 years with acute COVID-19. Both conserved end residues are part of each CDR3. D genes are given only for firm matches. Rows may omit the clone size; those that give it use once, few, many or a size class.

clone_size: once; v_call: TRBV30; d_call: TRBD1; j_call: TRBJ2-7; cdr3_nt: TGTGCCTGGAGTACCGGACAGGGAAGGGCCTACGAGCAGTACTTC; cdr3_aa: CAWSTGQGRAYEQYF
clone_size: .; v_call: TRBV19; d_call: .; j_call: TRBJ1-1; cdr3_nt: TGTGCCAGTAGTATAGGGAGGATTAACACTGAAGCTTTCTTT; cdr3_aa: CASSIGRINTEAFF
clone_size: .; v_call: TRBV3-1/TRBV3-2; d_call: TRBD2; j_call: TRBJ2-1; cdr3_nt: TGTGCCAGCAGCCAAGGCGCTAGCGGGAGGCAATACAATGAGCAGTTCTTC; cdr3_aa: CASSQGASGRQYNEQFF
clone_size: once; v_call: TRBV29-1; d_call: TRBD2; j_call: TRBJ2-7; cdr3_nt: TGCAGCGTTGGATCTCCTAGCGGGTCCCCCTACGAGCAGTACTTC; cdr3_aa: CSVGSPSGSPYEQYF
clone_size: .; v_call: TRBV28; d_call: .; j_call: TRBJ1-1; cdr3_nt: TGTGCCAGCAGTCCCCTTGAGAGAGGGATGGCCACTGAAGCTTTCTTT; cdr3_aa: CASSPLERGMATEAFF
clone_size: .; v_call: TRBV7-9; d_call: .; j_call: TRBJ1-1; cdr3_nt: TGTGCCAGCAGCTTAGTTTCCCCGCGCGGCTTAGGAGCTTTCTTT; cdr3_aa: CASSLVSPRGLGAFF
clone_size: .; v_call: TRBV28; d_call: TRBD1; j_call: TRBJ2-6; cdr3_nt: TGTGCCAGCAGCCCCCTAGGGGGACAGGGGGAAGTTGGGGCCAACGTCCTGACTTTC; cdr3_aa: CASSPLGGQGEVGANVLTF
clone_size: .; v_call: TRBV6-5; d_call: .; j_call: TRBJ1-4; cdr3_nt: TGTGCCAGCAGTTACTCGGGCAGGGTCGGAGAAAAACTGTTTTTT; cdr3_aa: CASSYSGRVGEKLFF
clone_size: few; v_call: TRBV6-2/TRBV6-3; d_call: .; j_call: TRBJ1-2; cdr3_nt: TGTGCCAGCAGTAACGCACTCAACTATGGCTACACCTTC; cdr3_aa: CASSNALNYGYTF
clone_size: few; v_call: TRBV11-2; d_call: TRBD1; j_call: TRBJ1-4; cdr3_nt: TGTGCCAGCAGCTTAGGGACAGGGTTTTATGAAAAACTGTTTTTT; cdr3_aa: CASSLGTGFYEKLFF
clone_size: few; v_call: TRBV7-2; d_call: .; j_call: TRBJ1-2; cdr3_nt: TGTGCCAGCAGCTTAACGGGTTATGGCTACACCTTC; cdr3_aa: CASSLTGYGYTF
clone_size: .; v_call: TRBV6-5; d_call: TRBD1; j_call: TRBJ1-5; cdr3_nt: TGTGCCAGCAGTTACGACAGGGCCAATCAGCCCCAGCATTTT; cdr3_aa: CASSYDRANQPQHF
clone_size: .; v_call: TRBV2; d_call: TRBD2; j_call: TRBJ2-3; cdr3_nt: TGTGCCAGCAGGACTGGACTAGCGGGGGGCACAGATACGCAGTATTTT; cdr3_aa: CASRTGLAGGTDTQYF
clone_size: .; v_call: TRBV19; d_call: .; j_call: TRBJ1-1; cdr3_nt: TGTGCCAGTAGTACCAGGGCTACTGAAGCTTTCTTT; cdr3_aa: CASSTRATEAFF
clone_size: .; v_call: TRBV6-5; d_call: .; j_call: TRBJ2-3; cdr3_nt: TGTGCCAGCAGGCCAGCGGGCCGCACAGATACGCAGTATTTT; cdr3_aa: CASRPAGRTDTQYF
clone_size: .; v_call: TRBV7-2; d_call: TRBD1; j_call: TRBJ2-5; cdr3_nt: TGTGCCAGCAGCTTAGCGTGGACGAACAGGGGTCGGGGGACCCAGTACTTC; cdr3_aa: CASSLAWTNRGRGTQYF
clone_size: few; v_call: TRBV18; d_call: TRBD2; j_call: TRBJ2-3; cdr3_nt: TGTGCCAGCTCACGACTAGCGCCGGATACGCAGTATTTT; cdr3_aa: CASSRLAPDTQYF
clone_size: .; v_call: TRBV28; d_call: .; j_call: TRBJ1-1; cdr3_nt: TGTGCCAGCAGTTTACTGCCCCGATCAGGGCGCACTGAAGCTTTCTTT; cdr3_aa: CASSLLPRSGRTEAFF
clone_size: .; v_call: TRBV6-1; d_call: TRBD2; j_call: TRBJ2-1; cdr3_nt: TGTGCCAGCAGTGAGAGAGCGGGAGGGCCTCGGGAGCAGTTCTTC; cdr3_aa: CASSERAGGPREQFF
clone_size: .; v_call: TRBV7-2; d_call: TRBD2; j_call: TRBJ2-7; cdr3_nt: TGTGCCAGCAGCACGGGAGGGGGACGCAAGAGGTACGAGCAGTACTTC; cdr3_aa: CASSTGGGRKRYEQYF
clone_size: .; v_call: TRBV6-5; d_call: .; j_call: TRBJ2-1; cdr3_nt: TGTGCCAGCAGCAAACCGGGACTTGTCAATGAGCAGTTCTTC; cdr3_aa: CASSKPGLVNEQFF
clone_size: few; v_call: TRBV30; d_call: TRBD1; j_call: TRBJ1-5; cdr3_nt: TGTGCCTGGAGACCCAGACAGGGCTTGGATCAGCCCCAGCATTTT; cdr3_aa: CAWRPRQGLDQPQHF
clone_size: .; v_call: TRBV5-1; d_call: .; j_call: TRBJ2-5; cdr3_nt: TGCGCCAGCAGGTTGGGCCTATTACAAGAGACCCAGTACTTC; cdr3_aa: CASRLGLLQETQYF
clone_size: .; v_call: TRBV5-6; d_call: .; j_call: TRBJ1-2; cdr3_nt: TGTGCCAGCAGCACATACCGGAGCAAGCGGGATGGCTACACCTTC; cdr3_aa: CASSTYRSKRDGYTF
clone_size: .; v_call: TRBV3-1/TRBV3-2; d_call: .; j_call: TRBJ2-1; cdr3_nt: TGTGCCAGCAGCCAGCAGGGCCCCGGTGAGCAGTTCTTC; cdr3_aa: CASSQQGPGEQFF
clone_size: .; v_call: TRBV18; d_call: .; j_call: TRBJ2-5; cdr3_nt: TGTGCCAGCTCACCCCTTAGAGAAGAGACCCAGTACTTC; cdr3_aa: CASSPLREETQYF
clone_size: .; v_call: TRBV29-1; d_call: .; j_call: TRBJ1-1; cdr3_nt: TGCAGCGTTGGCCCGTTGGAGGTGAACACTGAAGCTTTCTTT; cdr3_aa: CSVGPLEVNTEAFF
clone_size: .; v_call: TRBV11-3; d_call: TRBD1; j_call: TRBJ1-5; cdr3_nt: TGTGCCAGCATAGAGACAGGGGGCAGCAATCAGCCCCAGCATTTT; cdr3_aa: CASIETGGSNQPQHF
clone_size: .; v_call: TRBV28; d_call: .; j_call: TRBJ2-1; cdr3_nt: TGTGGCTCCTTCGGAACGGGCTACAATGAGCAGTTCTTC; cdr3_aa: CGSFGTGYNEQFF
clone_size: .; v_call: TRBV4-1; d_call: .; j_call: TRBJ1-4; cdr3_nt: TGCGCCAGCAGCCAAGGCTCTCTTTTGACCAGGGTTTTT; cdr3_aa: CASSQGSLLTRVF
clone_size: .; v_call: TRBV7-9; d_call: TRBD2; j_call: TRBJ2-7; cdr3_nt: TGTGCCAGCAGCTCTTGGACTAGCGGGAGTCGAGGCGAGCAGTACTTC; cdr3_aa: CASSSWTSGSRGEQYF
clone_size: .; v_call: TRBV5-1; d_call: TRBD1; j_call: TRBJ1-1; cdr3_nt: TGCGCCAGCAGCCGGACCGGGACAGGGGGAAAAGCTTTCTTT; cdr3_aa: CASSRTGTGGKAFF
clone_size: .; v_call: TRBV3-1/TRBV3-2; d_call: TRBD1; j_call: TRBJ2-1; cdr3_nt: TGTGCCAGCAGCCTCGACAGGGTCCGACCCTACAATGAGCAGTTCTTC; cdr3_aa: CASSLDRVRPYNEQFF
clone_size: .; v_call: TRBV27; d_call: TRBD1; j_call: TRBJ2-4; cdr3_nt: TGTGCCAGCAAAAACAGGGGATGGAACATTCAGTACTTC; cdr3_aa: CASKNRGWNIQYF
clone_size: .; v_call: TRBV19; d_call: TRBD1; j_call: TRBJ1-3; cdr3_nt: TGTGCCAGTAGTATAGCGGGACAGGCCTCTGGAAACACCATATATTTT; cdr3_aa: CASSIAGQASGNTIYF
clone_size: .; v_call: TRBV7-2; d_call: .; j_call: TRBJ2-5; cdr3_nt: TGTGCCAGCAGAAGAGAAGCCACGGAGACCCAGTACTTC; cdr3_aa: CASRREATETQYF
clone_size: .; v_call: TRBV7-3; d_call: TRBD2; j_call: TRBJ2-6; cdr3_nt: TGTGCCAGCAGCTTAAGTCCCAGCGGGAGGTCTGGGGCCAACGTCCTGACTTTC; cdr3_aa: CASSLSPSGRSGANVLTF
clone_size: few; v_call: TRBV2; d_call: .; j_call: TRBJ1-1; cdr3_nt: TGTGCCAGCAACGGGAAGGGGAACACTGAAGCTTTCTTT; cdr3_aa: CASNGKGNTEAFF
clone_size: .; v_call: TRBV3-1/TRBV3-2; d_call: .; j_call: TRBJ1-2; cdr3_nt: TGTGCCAGCAGCCATATGAACTATGGCTACACCTTC; cdr3_aa: CASSHMNYGYTF
clone_size: .; v_call: TRBV7-9; d_call: .; j_call: TRBJ1-2; cdr3_nt: TGTGCCAGCAGCTTAGCCCCCGGGACAAACACCTTC; cdr3_aa: CASSLAPGTNTF
clone_size: .; v_call: TRBV2; d_call: TRBD1; j_call: TRBJ1-5; cdr3_nt: TGTGCCAGCTTGAAGGACAGGACTAGCAATCAGCCCCAGCATTTT; cdr3_aa: CASLKDRTSNQPQHF
clone_size: few; v_call: TRBV4-1; d_call: TRBD2; j_call: TRBJ2-2; cdr3_nt: TGCGCCAGCAGCCAAGATTTAATACGTCGGCTAGCGGGTACCGGGGAGCTGTTTTTT; cdr3_aa: CASSQDLIRRLAGTGELFF
clone_size: .; v_call: TRBV5-4; d_call: TRBD1; j_call: TRBJ1-1; cdr3_nt: TGTGCCAGCAGCCGACAGGGCGGAACTGAAGCTTTCTTT; cdr3_aa: CASSRQGGTEAFF
clone_size: few; v_call: TRBV6-1; d_call: .; j_call: TRBJ1-2; cdr3_nt: TGTGCCAGCAGTGAAGCCTACCCCGCCAGGAACTATGGCTACACCTTC; cdr3_aa: CASSEAYPARNYGYTF
clone_size: .; v_call: TRBV7-9; d_call: TRBD1; j_call: TRBJ1-4; cdr3_nt: TGTGCCAGCAGCCGACAGGGGTTTCAAGAAAAACTGTTTTTT; cdr3_aa: CASSRQGFQEKLFF
clone_size: .; v_call: TRBV5-1; d_call: .; j_call: TRBJ2-7; cdr3_nt: TGCGCCAGCAGCTTCGACTCAAGCCACTCCTACGAGCAGTACTTC; cdr3_aa: CASSFDSSHSYEQYF
clone_size: .; v_call: TRBV28; d_call: TRBD1; j_call: TRBJ1-6; cdr3_nt: TGTGCCAGCAGTTACCCGGGACAGGGAGTAAGAAATTCACCCCTCCACTTT; cdr3_aa: CASSYPGQGVRNSPLHF
clone_size: .; v_call: TRBV5-1; d_call: .; j_call: TRBJ2-1; cdr3_nt: TGCGCCAGCAGCTTGGAGGGAGACCCCTACAATGAGCAGTTCTTC; cdr3_aa: CASSLEGDPYNEQFF
clone_size: .; v_call: TRBV28; d_call: .; j_call: TRBJ1-6; cdr3_nt: TGTGCCAGCAGTACAGGACAGCGGTCACCCCTCCACTTT; cdr3_aa: CASSTGQRSPLHF
clone_size: .; v_call: TRBV9; d_call: .; j_call: TRBJ1-2; cdr3_nt: TGTGCCAGCAGCGCCGACACGTATAGCTACACCTTC; cdr3_aa: CASSADTYSYTF
clone_size: .; v_call: TRBV5-1; d_call: .; j_call: TRBJ1-4; cdr3_nt: TGCGCCAGCAGCTTGGCCCCGGACAGAAATGAAAAACTGTTTTTT; cdr3_aa: CASSLAPDRNEKLFF
clone_size: .; v_call: TRBV19; d_call: TRBD2; j_call: TRBJ2-1; cdr3_nt: TGTGCCAGCAGGACTAGCGGGGATCTCGGTGAGCAGTTCTTC; cdr3_aa: CASRTSGDLGEQFF
clone_size: .; v_call: TRBV6-6; d_call: .; j_call: TRBJ2-5; cdr3_nt: TGTGCCAGCAGCACTGACGGGGGAAAGACCCAGTACTTC; cdr3_aa: CASSTDGGKTQYF
clone_size: .; v_call: TRBV27; d_call: TRBD1; j_call: TRBJ2-7; cdr3_nt: TGTGCCAGCAGGACAGGGACCTACGAGCAGTACTTC; cdr3_aa: CASRTGTYEQYF
clone_size: .; v_call: TRBV3-1/TRBV3-2; d_call: TRBD1; j_call: TRBJ1-1; cdr3_nt: TGTGCCAGCAGCCGGACAGGGGTAAACACTGAAGCTTTCTTT; cdr3_aa: CASSRTGVNTEAFF